This TCR beta chain is drawn from a study of cytomegalovirus exposure and HLA in healthy donors. This clone turned up a few times. The antigen remains undetermined. Findings and caveats of the study: A later analysis revealed that TCR association rates differed between HLA loci, peaking at DRB1 and bottoming out at HLA-C.

60 Vbeta and 13 Jbeta primers were used in PCR. Using immunoSEQ multiplex PCR, the repertoire was profiled, and TCRdb retains in-frame clones only, with some absent. The data contain some 160,000 clones, around 82% of them singletons. The V and J ends lost 8 bases and 5 bases respectively, with 24 bases between them. CDR1 and CDR2 (germline): LGHNA, YNFKEQ. The length of the CDR3 is 17 residues. J is TRBJ2-2 and V is TRBV4-2, with D tentatively TRBD2 (5 bases). The sample comprised PBMCs. The sequence came from a man aged 60 to 75 in good health and CMV-seronegative. This CDR3 is CASREWNTSYSTGELFF. In DNA, the CDR3 is TGTGCCAGCCGAGAATGGAATACTAGTTATTCTACCGGGGAGCTGTTTTTT.